Here is one T cell receptor (beta chain) with its context. As to time point: patch test 1, 2 weeks after DPC sensitization. Treatment of the sample: therapeutic diphenylcyclopropenone sensitization with weekly scalp DPC. The entry originates in a study of human T cells and chemical hapten exposure. TCRdb re-derived calls from the RACE reads in MiXCR, one entry per CDR3 protein. The sample lists roughly 360,000 distinct CDR3 sequences, about 4.8% seen once, with 2% to 2.5% in the top ten. Trimming left V 5 bases short and J 2 bases short, with 9 bases between. Looked up from germline, CDR1 is SQVTM and CDR2 is ANQGSEA. The CDR3 sequence is 12 residues long.

The sample in question was whole blood, obtained in connection with sensitization to the hapten diphenylcyclopropenone (DPC). V usage is TRBV29-1 and J usage is TRBJ1-2; tentatively, D is TRBD1 (5 bases). The receptor comes from a woman aged 50 to 60 with alopecia areata. Some clones in this sample may be carry-over from other donors' samples. For the CDR3, the DNA is TGCAGCGTTCTCAGGGCCAACTATGGCTACACCTTC. Protein: CSVLRANYGYTF.